Presented here are 21 T cell receptor beta chains from one specimen sequenced in a study of T cell repertoires in cytomegalovirus infection (dated by TCRdb to the late 2010s). No antigen is known for these receptors. The reads were generated on an Illumina HiSeq 1500. Clones were called with MiXCR by TCRdb after fastp trimmed the public reads at Q25, and only in-frame beta chains were retained. CDR3 protein duplicates are merged, each entry listing the most common genes and DNA. This sample gives approximately 73,000 distinct CDR3 sequences in total; about 40% of them show up just once. 90% to 95% of the sample is in the top ten clones. The sample's treatment or condition label is to be understood as: in vitro stimulation with specific CMV peptide epitopes to enrich CMV-specific T cells. The sample in question was CD8+ T cells from cultured PBMCs, obtained from culture after CMV antigen stimulation. Receptors were obtained from a human donor in good health (CMV status not recorded). Some clones in this sample may be carry-over from other donors' samples.

The chain uses TRBV2 and TRBJ1-1; 9 bases are a match to TRBD1. The CDR3 length is 15 residues. Germline V lookup: CDR1 SNHLY, CDR2 FYNNEI. V lost 10 bases and J lost 0; bases outside the gene matches: 9. The CDR3, as DNA: TGTGCCATTCGAAACAGGGGGCGGATGAACACTGAAGCTTTCTTT. Its translation: CAIRNRGRMNTEAFF.

As DNA, the CDR3 is TGTGCCACCAGCAGACAGACTAGCGGGGACCAAGAGACCCAGTACTTC. This gives the protein CATSRQTSGDQETQYF. The chain combines TRBV15 with TRBJ2-5, with TRBD2 matching 11 bases. Germline trimming cut 2 bases from V and 0 bases from J; bases unmatched to any gene: 2. This CDR3 has 16 residues. Germline loops: CDR1 LNHNV, CDR2 YYDKDF (reference sequence).

This clonotype was counted ten times or more. This sequence joins TRBV6-1 and TRBJ1-5, with no clear D. The V end was cut by 4 bases, the J end by 2 bases, with 12 bases between. This CDR3 has 15 amino acids. The germline gives CDR1 MNHNS, CDR2 SASEGT. CDR3 loop: CASSARGEGNQPQHF. CDR3 in DNA: TGTGCCAGCAGTGCCCGTGGGGAGGGCAATCAGCCCCAGCATTTT.

V gene TRBV7-9 combines with J gene TRBJ1-2; TRBD1 might be the D (5 bases). The V end was cut by 8 bases, the J end by 4 bases, with 8 bases between. The CDR3 is made up of 11 amino acids. Germline V gene sequence: CDR1 SEHNR, CDR2 FQNEAQ (reference sequence). In nucleotides, the CDR3 is TGTGCCAGCGGGGCAGGCTATGGCTACACCTTC. Translating it yields CASGAGYGYTF. Drawing the rest from reference TRBV7-9 and TRBJ1-2, the complete variable domain is DTGVSQNPRHKITKRGQNVTFRCDPISEHNRLYWYRQTLGQGPEFLTYFQNEAQLEKSRLLSDRFSAERPKGSFSTLEIQRTEQGDSAMYLCASGAGYGYTFGSGTRLTVV.

The V and J genes are TRBV7-2 and TRBJ1-5; D is possibly TRBD1 (5 bases). V was pared by 1 base and J by 4 bases, with 14 bases between. The CDR3 is 16 amino acids. Germline V lookup: CDR1 SGHTA, CDR2 FQGNSA. The CDR3 spells CASSLVAGSTNQPQHF. CDR3 bases: TGTGCCAGCAGCTTAGTGGCAGGGAGTACGAATCAGCCCCAGCATTTT.

The V and J genes are TRBV9 and TRBJ1-2, with 10 bases aligning to TRBD1. This CDR3 contains 12 residues. Per germline, CDR1 SGDLS and CDR2 YYNGEE. V was pared by 4 bases and J by 14 bases, with 8 bases of the junction left unmatched. This CDR3 reads CASSTPDRGITF. CDR3 sequence (DNA): TGTGCCAGCAGCACCCCGGACAGGGGGATTACCTTC. The full variable domain, rest sourced from reference TRBV9 and TRBJ1-2, is DSGVTQTPKHLITATGQRVTLRCSPRSGDLSVYWYQQSLDQGLQFLIQYYNGEERAKGNILERFSAQQFPDLHSELNLSSLELGDSALYFCASSTPDRGITFGSGTRLTVV.

The rearrangement joins TRBV15 to TRBJ2-7; D not resolved. CDR1 and CDR2 from the germline V gene are LNHNV and YYDKDF (reference sequence). CDR3 size: 14 residues. The germline V and J ends were trimmed by 1 base and 7 bases, with 14 bases remaining between them. The CDR3 nucleotides are TGTGCCACCAGCAGAGGTACAGACGACCTGGAGCAGTACTTC. Translating it yields CATSRGTDDLEQYF. Filled out from reference TRBV15 and TRBJ2-7, the complete variable domain reads DAMVIQNPRYQVTQFGKPVTLSCSQTLNHNVMYWYQQKSSQAPKLLFHYYDKDFNNEADTPDNFQSRRPNTSFCFLDIRSPGLGDTAMYLCATSRGTDDLEQYFGPGTRLTVT.

This clonotype was counted only a few times. This chain uses TRBV7-9 with TRBJ1-2, with D tentatively TRBD1 (6 bases). Germline CDR1 reads SEHNR; CDR2 reads FQNEAQ (reference sequence). CDR3 length: 15 amino acids. Trimming took off 5 bases at V and 0 bases at J, with 13 bases between the two ends. The CDR3 here is CASSPPDRSNYGYTF. For the CDR3, the DNA is TGTGCCAGCAGCCCACCCGACAGGTCTAACTATGGCTACACCTTC. The variable domain in full, with the rest retrieved from reference TRBV7-9 and TRBJ1-2, is DTGVSQNPRHKITKRGQNVTFRCDPISEHNRLYWYRQTLGQGPEFLTYFQNEAQLEKSRLLSDRFSAERPKGSFSTLEIQRTEQGDSAMYLCASSPPDRSNYGYTFGSGTRLTVV.

In this sample, this clonotype turned up many times. The chain joins TRBV7-9 to TRBJ2-7; D possibly uses TRBD1 or TRBD2 (5 bases each). Germline V gene lookup returns CDR1 SEHNR and CDR2 FQNEAQ (reference sequence). This CDR3 region has 14 residues. V was pared by 2 bases and J by 5 bases, with 13 bases between. DNA of the CDR3: TGTGCCAGCAGCTTAAAGGGACCAGGCGACGAGCAGTACTTC. Its translation is CASSLKGPGDEQYF.

V gene TRBV29-1 combines with J gene TRBJ2-1, with 11 bases lining up with TRBD1. This CDR3 is 15 amino acids long. CDR1 and CDR2 (germline): SQVTM, ANQGSEA. After removal of 6 bases from V and 3 bases from J, the junction contained 7 bases not matched to a gene. The CDR3: CSVDGTGGFYNEQFF. CDR3 DNA: TGCAGCGTCGATGGGACAGGGGGTTTCTACAATGAGCAGTTCTTC.

J is TRBJ1-6 and V is TRBV7-2, with D unresolved. CDR3 length: 16 residues. The germline V gene encodes CDR1 SGHTA and CDR2 FQGNSA. V was trimmed by 5 bases and J by 6 bases, leaving 17 bases between them. This chain's CDR3 is CASSRPEVEVNSPLHF. The DNA of the CDR3 is TGTGCCAGCAGCCGCCCAGAGGTGGAGGTTAATTCACCCCTCCACTTT. The variable domain in full, completed from reference TRBV7-2 and TRBJ1-6, reads GAGVSQSPSNKVTEKGKDVELRCDPISGHTALYWYRQSLGQGLEFLIYFQGNSAPDKSGLPSDRFSAERTGGSVSTLTIQRTQQEDSAVYLCASSRPEVEVNSPLHFGNGTRLTVT.

This chain links TRBV6-2 or TRBV6-3 with TRBJ2-1; TRBD2 is a possible D gene (5 bases). CDR3 length: 14 amino acids. In germline, CDR1 is MNHEY, CDR2 SVGEGT. Trimming removed 0 bases at V and 7 bases at J, with 10 bases between. The CDR3 DNA sequence: TGTGCCAGCAGTTACTCGATTCCGGGGAATGAGCAGTTCTTC. This translates into CASSYSIPGNEQFF.

This clonotype was seen more than once but under ten times. The chain has TRBV7-9 and TRBJ1-1; D gene uncertain. Germline lookup yields CDR1 SEHNR and CDR2 FQNEAQ (reference sequence). The V end lost 5 bases, the J end lost 4 bases, and 5 bases lay between the germline ends. The CDR3 is 11 residues long. In DNA form, the CDR3 reads TGTGCCAGCAGCGTCGGCACTGAAGCTTTCTTT. Residues: CASSVGTEAFF.

This clonotype was picked up many times. CDR3: CASWTSGTISYNEQFF. The CDR3 DNA reads as TGTGCCAGCTGGACTAGCGGAACGATCTCCTACAATGAGCAGTTCTTC. The chain combines TRBV2 with TRBJ2-1, with TRBD2 matching 10 bases. The V segment lost 8 bases and the J segment 0 bases; nucleotides outside the gene matches: 7. This CDR3 comprises 16 residues. The V gene's germline CDR1 is SNHLY and CDR2 FYNNEI.

The rearrangement links TRBV4-1 to TRBJ2-2, with D possibly TRBD2 on 7 matching bases. CDR1 MGHRA and CDR2 YSYEKL come from the germline V gene. Trimming removed 2 bases from V and 4 bases from J, with 11 bases in between. The CDR3 has 15 residues. The CDR3 region is CASSQWGGSTGELFF. As DNA, the CDR3 is TGCGCCAGCAGCCAATGGGGGGGCAGCACCGGGGAGCTGTTTTTT.

This clonotype came up once. This rearrangement joins TRBV7-2 to TRBJ1-1; 11 positions match TRBD1. This CDR3 contains 18 residues. The germline V gene encodes CDR1 SGHTA and CDR2 FQGNSA. V lost 3 bases to trimming and J lost 4 bases; unmatched junction nucleotides: 13. CDR3 loop: CASSFRTMGQGEVTEAFF. The DNA of the CDR3 is TGTGCCAGCAGCTTCCGGACAATGGGACAGGGGGAAGTCACTGAAGCTTTCTTT.

The gene calls are TRBV5-1 and TRBJ1-2; D is possibly TRBD1 (6 bases). The CDR3 sequence is 15 residues long. Deletions cut 4 bases from V and 3 bases from J, with 16 bases between. Germline V gene sequence: CDR1 SGHRS, CDR2 YFSETQ. The CDR3 DNA follows: TGCGCCAGCAGCGCCCAACAGGGAGTGGACTATGGCTACACCTTC. Its translation is CASSAQQGVDYGYTF.

The chain carries TRBV27 and TRBJ2-7; a possible D gene is TRBD2 (6 bases). Looked up from germline, CDR1 is MNHEY and CDR2 is SMNVEV (reference sequence). This CDR3 comprises 13 residues. V shed 5 bases and J shed 3 bases, with 11 bases lying between them. The CDR3 reads CASSRGNFYEQYF. The CDR3 DNA follows: TGTGCCAGCAGTCGGGGGAACTTCTACGAGCAGTACTTC.

This clonotype showed up just a few times. CDR3 nucleotides: TGTGCCAGCGCCGGTACAGGGTGGGGCGTGGATTCACCCCTCCACTTT. As protein: CASAGTGWGVDSPLHF. V is TRBV7-2 and J is TRBJ1-6; a possible D gene is TRBD1 (6 bases). The CDR3 has 16 amino acids. Trimming removed 8 bases at V and 8 bases at J, with 22 bases between. Germline CDR1 reads SGHTA; CDR2 reads FQGNSA.

This clonotype has only a few counts. V and J are TRBV7-6 and TRBJ1-3; a possible D gene is TRBD1 (5 bases). Germline V gives CDR1 SGHVS, CDR2 FNYEAQ. This CDR3 comprises 18 residues. Trimming left V 5 bases short and J 0 bases short, with 20 bases between. For the CDR3, the DNA is TGTGCCAGCAGCCTCACCTCTCCTACAGGCACCTCTGGAAACACCATATATTTT. Translation gives CASSLTSPTGTSGNTIYF.

This chain joins TRBV18 and TRBJ2-5, with 9 bases matching TRBD1. The CDR3 extends over 16 amino acids. Germline V gene data show CDR1 as KGHSH and CDR2 as LQKENI. V was pared by 3 bases and J by 5 bases, with 10 bases of the junction left unmatched. The CDR3 nucleotides read TGTGCCAGCTCACCCCTGGGGACAGGGTCCGAGGAGACCCAGTACTTC. It encodes CASSPLGTGSEETQYF.